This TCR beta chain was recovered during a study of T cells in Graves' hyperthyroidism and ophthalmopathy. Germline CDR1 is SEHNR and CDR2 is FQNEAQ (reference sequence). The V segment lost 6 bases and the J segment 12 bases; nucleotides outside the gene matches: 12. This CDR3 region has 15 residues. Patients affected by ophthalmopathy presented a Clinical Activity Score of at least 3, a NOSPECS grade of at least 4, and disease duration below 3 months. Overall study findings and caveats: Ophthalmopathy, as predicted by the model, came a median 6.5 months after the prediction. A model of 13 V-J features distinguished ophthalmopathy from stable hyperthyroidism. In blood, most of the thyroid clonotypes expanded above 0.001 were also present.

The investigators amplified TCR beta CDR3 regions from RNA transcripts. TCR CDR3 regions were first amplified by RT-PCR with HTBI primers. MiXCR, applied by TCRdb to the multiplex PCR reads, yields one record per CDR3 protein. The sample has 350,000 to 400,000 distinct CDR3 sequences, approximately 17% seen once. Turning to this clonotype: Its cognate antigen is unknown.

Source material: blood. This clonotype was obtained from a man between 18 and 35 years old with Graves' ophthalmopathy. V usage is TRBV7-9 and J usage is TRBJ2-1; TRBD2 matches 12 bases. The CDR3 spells CASSRDSSGGAGQFF. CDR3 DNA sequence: TGTGCCAGCAGTCGGGACTCTAGCGGGGGGGCAGGGCAGTTCTTC.